A few counts support the clone carrying this TCR gamma chain. TCRdb lists the protein of a much larger clone for this DNA, which differs at residue 6, so this is likely a read error; the protein given here is translated from the DNA itself. Flow sorting of PBMC yielded separate Vgamma9/Vdelta2+ and Vdelta2-negative gammadelta T cell populations for bulk repertoire analysis. TCRdb re-called clones from the multiplex PCR reads using CATT. The sample consists of roughly 27,000 gamma-chain clones, around 3% of them appearing once. Trimming took 2 bases from V and 5 from J; bases not matched to a gene: 9. CDR1 and CDR2 from the germline V gene are EGSTGY and YDSYTSSV. This CDR3 contains 14 residues. The data were obtained in a study of γδ T cells in repeated Plasmodium falciparum infection.

This clonotype was obtained from a pool of human donors (malaria-infected and uninfected, not separated). This chain joins TRGV4 and TRGJ1 or TRGJ2. The sequencing input was gamma-delta T cells from blood. The CDR3: CATWDVRVNYKKLF. In DNA form, the CDR3 reads TGTGCCACCTGGGATGTGCGGGTGAATTATAAGAAACTCTTT.